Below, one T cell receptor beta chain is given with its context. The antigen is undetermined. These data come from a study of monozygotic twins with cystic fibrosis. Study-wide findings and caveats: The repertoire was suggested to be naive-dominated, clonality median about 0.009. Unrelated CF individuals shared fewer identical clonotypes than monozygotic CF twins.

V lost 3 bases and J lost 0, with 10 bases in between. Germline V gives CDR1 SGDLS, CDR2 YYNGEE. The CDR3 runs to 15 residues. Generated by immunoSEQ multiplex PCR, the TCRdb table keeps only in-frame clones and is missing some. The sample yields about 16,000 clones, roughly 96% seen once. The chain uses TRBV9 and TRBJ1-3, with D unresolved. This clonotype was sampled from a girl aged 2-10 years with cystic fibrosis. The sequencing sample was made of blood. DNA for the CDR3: TGTGCCAGCAGCGCGGGAGCTAACTCTGGAAACACCATATATTTT. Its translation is CASSAGANSGNTIYF.